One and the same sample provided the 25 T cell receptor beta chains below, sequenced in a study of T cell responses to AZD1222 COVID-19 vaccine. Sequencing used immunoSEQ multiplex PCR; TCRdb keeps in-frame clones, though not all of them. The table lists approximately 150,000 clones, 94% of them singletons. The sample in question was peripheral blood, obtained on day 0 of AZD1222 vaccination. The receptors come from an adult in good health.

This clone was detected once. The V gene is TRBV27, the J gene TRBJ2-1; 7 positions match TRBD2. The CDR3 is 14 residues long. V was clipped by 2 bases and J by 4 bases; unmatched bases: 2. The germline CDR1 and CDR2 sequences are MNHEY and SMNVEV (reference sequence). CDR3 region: CASSLAGEYNEQFF. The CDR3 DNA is TGTGCCAGCAGTTTAGCGGGGGAGTACAATGAGCAGTTCTTC.

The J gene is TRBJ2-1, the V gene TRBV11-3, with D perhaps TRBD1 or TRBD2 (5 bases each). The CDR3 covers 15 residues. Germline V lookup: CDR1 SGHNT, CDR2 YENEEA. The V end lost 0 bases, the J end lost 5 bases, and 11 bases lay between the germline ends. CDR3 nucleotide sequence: TGTGCCAGCAGCTTAGATCGGGGCGTGAACAATGAGCAGTTCTTC. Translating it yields CASSLDRGVNNEQFF.

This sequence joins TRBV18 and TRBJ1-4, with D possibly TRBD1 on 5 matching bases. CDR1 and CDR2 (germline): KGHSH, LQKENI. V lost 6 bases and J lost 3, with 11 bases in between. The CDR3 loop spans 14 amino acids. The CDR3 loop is CASSLGLPNEKLFF. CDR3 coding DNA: TGTGCCAGCTCCCTGGGACTACCTAATGAAAAACTGTTTTTT.

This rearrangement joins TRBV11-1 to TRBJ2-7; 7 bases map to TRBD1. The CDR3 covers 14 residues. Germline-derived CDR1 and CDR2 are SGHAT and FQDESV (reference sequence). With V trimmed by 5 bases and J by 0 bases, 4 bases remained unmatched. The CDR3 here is CASSRDSYSYEQYV. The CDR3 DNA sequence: TGTGCCAGCAGCAGGGACAGCTACTCCTACGAGCAGTACGTC.

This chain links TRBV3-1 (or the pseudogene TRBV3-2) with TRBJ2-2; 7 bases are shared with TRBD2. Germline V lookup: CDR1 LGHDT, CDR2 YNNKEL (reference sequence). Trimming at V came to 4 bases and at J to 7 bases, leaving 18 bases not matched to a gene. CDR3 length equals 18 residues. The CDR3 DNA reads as TGTGCCAGCAGCCCCGAAGACCCGGGGCTAGCGGTGCGCGGGGAGCTGTTTTTT. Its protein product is CASSPEDPGLAVRGELFF.

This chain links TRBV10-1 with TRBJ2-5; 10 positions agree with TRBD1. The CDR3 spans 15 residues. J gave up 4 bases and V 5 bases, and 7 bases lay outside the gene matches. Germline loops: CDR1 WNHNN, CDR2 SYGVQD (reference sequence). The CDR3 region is CASSPGTGARETQYF. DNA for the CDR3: TGCGCCAGCAGTCCCGGGACAGGGGCTAGAGAGACCCAGTACTTC.

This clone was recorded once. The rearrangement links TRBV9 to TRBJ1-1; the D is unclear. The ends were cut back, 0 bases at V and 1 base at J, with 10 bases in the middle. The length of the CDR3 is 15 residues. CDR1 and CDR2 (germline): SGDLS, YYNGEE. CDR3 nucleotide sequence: TGTGCCAGCAGCGTAGTGGACGGAACGAACACTGAAGCTTTCTTT. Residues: CASSVVDGTNTEAFF.

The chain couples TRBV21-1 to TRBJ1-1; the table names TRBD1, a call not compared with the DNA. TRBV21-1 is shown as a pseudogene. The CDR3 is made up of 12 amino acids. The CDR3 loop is CALDRHTFEAFF. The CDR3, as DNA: TGTGCCCTCGACAGACACACGTTTGAAGCTTTCTTT.

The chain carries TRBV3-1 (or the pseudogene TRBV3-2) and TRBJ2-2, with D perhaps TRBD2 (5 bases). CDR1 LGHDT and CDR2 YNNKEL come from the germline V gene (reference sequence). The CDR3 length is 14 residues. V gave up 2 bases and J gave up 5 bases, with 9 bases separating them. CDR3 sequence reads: CASSQIGGTGELFF. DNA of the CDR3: TGTGCCAGCAGCCAAATCGGAGGAACCGGGGAGCTGTTTTTT.

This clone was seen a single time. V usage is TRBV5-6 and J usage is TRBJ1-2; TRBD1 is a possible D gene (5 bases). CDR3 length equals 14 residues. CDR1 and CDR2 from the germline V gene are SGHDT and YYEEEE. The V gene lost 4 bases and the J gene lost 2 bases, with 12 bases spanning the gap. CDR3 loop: CASSARGINYGYTF. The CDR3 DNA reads TGTGCCAGCAGCGCGAGGGGAATCAACTATGGCTACACCTTC.

The CDR3 coding sequence is TGTGCCAGCAGCAAAGAGGGCAGGAGAGGCGAGTTACTGTTTTTT. Translation: CASSKEGRRGELLFF. J is TRBJ1-4 and V is TRBV5-6; D not certain. The CDR3 is 15 amino acids. Germline CDR1 is SGHDT and CDR2 is YYEEEE. Trimming took 4 bases from V and 13 from J, leaving 23 bases between them.

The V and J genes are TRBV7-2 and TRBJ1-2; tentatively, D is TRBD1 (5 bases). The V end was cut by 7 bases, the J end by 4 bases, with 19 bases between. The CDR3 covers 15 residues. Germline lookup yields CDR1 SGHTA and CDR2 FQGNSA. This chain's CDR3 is CASTLPQAGGYGYTF. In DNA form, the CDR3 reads TGTGCCAGCACCCTACCCCAGGCCGGGGGCTATGGCTACACCTTC. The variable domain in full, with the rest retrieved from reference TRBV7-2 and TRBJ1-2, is GAGVSQSPSNKVTEKGKDVELRCDPISGHTALYWYRQSLGQGLEFLIYFQGNSAPDKSGLPSDRFSAERTGGSVSTLTIQRTQQEDSAVYLCASTLPQAGGYGYTFGSGTRLTVV.

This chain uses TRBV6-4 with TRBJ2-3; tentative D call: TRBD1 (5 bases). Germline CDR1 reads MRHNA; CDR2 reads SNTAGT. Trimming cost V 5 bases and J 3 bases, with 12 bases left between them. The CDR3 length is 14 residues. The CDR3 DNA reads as TGTGCCAGCAGTCCGACAGTGGGGACAGATACGCAGTATTTT. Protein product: CASSPTVGTDTQYF.

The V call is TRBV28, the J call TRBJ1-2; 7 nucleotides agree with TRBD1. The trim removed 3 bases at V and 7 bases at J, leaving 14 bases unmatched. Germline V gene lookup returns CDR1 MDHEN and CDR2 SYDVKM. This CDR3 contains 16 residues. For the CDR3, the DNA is TGTGCCAGCAGTTTGGGAGCGACAGGGCCGAGGGGTGGCTACACCTTC. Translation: CASSLGATGPRGGYTF.

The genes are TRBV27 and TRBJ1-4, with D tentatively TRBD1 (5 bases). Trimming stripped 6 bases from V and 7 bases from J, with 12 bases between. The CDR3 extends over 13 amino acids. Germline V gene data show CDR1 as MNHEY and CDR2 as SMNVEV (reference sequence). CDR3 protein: CASSLGGAEKLFF. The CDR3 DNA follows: TGTGCCAGCAGCCTGGGAGGGGCTGAAAAACTGTTTTTT. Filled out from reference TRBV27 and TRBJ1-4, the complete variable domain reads EAQVTQNPRYLITVTGKKLTVTCSQNMNHEYMSWYRQDPGLGLRQIYYSMNVEVTDKGDVPEGYKVSRKEKRNFPLILESPSPNQTSLYFCASSLGGAEKLFFGSGTQLSVL.

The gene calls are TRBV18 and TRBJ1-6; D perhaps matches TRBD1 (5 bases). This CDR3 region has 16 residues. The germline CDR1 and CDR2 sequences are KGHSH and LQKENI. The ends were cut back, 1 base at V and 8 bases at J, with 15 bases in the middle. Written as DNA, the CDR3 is TGTGCCAGCTCACCACGGTGGGACGCAGGAGATTCACCCCTCCACTTT. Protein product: CASSPRWDAGDSPLHF.

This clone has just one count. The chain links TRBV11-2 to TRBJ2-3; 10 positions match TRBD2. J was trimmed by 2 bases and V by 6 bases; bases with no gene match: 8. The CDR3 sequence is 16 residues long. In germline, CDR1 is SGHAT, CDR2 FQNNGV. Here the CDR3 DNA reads TGTGCCAGCAGTCCCCTAGCGGGGGCCTTCACAGATACGCAGTATTTT. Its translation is CASSPLAGAFTDTQYF.

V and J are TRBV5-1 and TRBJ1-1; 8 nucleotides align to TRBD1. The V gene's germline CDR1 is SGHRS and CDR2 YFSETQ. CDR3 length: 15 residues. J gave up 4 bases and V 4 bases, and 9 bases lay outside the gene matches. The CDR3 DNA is TGCGCCAGCAGCCCCCCGGACAGGGTGCCCACTGAAGCTTTCTTT. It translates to CASSPPDRVPTEAFF.

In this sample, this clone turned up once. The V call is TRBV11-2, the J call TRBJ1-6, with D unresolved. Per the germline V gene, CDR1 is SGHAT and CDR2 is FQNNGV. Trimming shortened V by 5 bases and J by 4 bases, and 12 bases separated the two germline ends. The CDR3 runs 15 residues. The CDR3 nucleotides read TGTGCCAGCAGCAACCCCCCGCAATATAATTCACCCCTCCACTTT. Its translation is CASSNPPQYNSPLHF.

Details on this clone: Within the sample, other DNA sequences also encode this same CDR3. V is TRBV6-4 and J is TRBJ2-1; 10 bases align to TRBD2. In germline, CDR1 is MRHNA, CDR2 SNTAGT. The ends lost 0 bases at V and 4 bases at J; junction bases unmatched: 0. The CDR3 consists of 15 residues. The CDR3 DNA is TGTGCCAGCAGTGACTCAGCGGGGGGGTACAATGAGCAGTTCTTC. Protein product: CASSDSAGGYNEQFF.

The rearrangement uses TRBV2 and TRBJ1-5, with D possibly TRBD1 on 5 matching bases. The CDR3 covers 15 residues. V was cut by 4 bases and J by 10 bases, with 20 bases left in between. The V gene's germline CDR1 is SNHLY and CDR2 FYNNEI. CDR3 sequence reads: CASSVWGGVEVPQHF. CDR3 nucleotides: TGTGCCAGCAGTGTATGGGGGGGGGTTGAGGTCCCCCAGCATTTT.

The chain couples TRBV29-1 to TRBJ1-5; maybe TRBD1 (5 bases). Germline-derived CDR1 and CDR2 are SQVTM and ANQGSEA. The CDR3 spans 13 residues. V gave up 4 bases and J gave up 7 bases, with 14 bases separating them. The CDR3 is CSVAPDRSQPQHF. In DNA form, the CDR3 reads TGCAGCGTTGCCCCTGACAGAAGCCAGCCCCAGCATTTT.

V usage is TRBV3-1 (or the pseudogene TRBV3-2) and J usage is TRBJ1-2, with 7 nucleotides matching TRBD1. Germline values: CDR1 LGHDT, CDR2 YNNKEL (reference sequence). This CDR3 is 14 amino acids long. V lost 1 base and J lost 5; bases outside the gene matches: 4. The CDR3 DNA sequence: TGTGCCAGCAGCCAAGCCGGGACAGATTATGGCTACACCTTC. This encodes CASSQAGTDYGYTF.

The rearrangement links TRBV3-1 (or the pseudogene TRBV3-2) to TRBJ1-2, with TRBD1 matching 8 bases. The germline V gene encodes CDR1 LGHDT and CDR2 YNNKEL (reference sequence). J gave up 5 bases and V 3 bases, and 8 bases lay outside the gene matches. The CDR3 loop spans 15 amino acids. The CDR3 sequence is CASSHYYRGSYGYTF. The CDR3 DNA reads TGTGCCAGCAGCCACTACTACAGGGGGTCATATGGCTACACCTTC.

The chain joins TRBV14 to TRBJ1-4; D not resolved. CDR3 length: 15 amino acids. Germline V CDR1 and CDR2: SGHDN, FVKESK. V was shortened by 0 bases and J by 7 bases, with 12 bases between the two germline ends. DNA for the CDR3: TGTGCCAGCAGCCAAGATCTGCGGGGAGGTGAAAAACTGTTTTTT. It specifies CASSQDLRGGEKLFF.